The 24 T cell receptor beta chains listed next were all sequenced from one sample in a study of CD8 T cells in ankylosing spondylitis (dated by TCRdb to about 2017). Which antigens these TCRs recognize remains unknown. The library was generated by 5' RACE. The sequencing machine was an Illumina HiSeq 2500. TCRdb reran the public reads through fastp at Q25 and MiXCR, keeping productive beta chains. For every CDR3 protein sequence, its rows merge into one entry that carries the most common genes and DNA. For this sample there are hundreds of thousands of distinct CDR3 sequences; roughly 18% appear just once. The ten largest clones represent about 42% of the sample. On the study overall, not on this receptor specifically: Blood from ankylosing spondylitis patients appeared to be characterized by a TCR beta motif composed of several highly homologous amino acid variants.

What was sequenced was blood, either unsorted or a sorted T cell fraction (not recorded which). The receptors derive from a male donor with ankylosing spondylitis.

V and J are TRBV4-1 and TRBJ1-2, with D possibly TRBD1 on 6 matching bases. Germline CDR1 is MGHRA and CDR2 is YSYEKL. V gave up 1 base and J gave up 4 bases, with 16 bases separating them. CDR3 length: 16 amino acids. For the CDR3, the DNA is TGCGCCAGCAGCCAAGTCCGCGGGGGCGCACCCTATGGCTACACCTTC. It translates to CASSQVRGGAPYGYTF.

Here the CDR3 DNA reads TGTGCCAGCAGTGAATTGCTGGGCGGAGAGACCCAGTACTTC. Its protein product is CASSELLGGETQYF. J is TRBJ2-5 and V is TRBV6-1; D ambiguous. V was cut by 2 bases and J by 4 bases, with 11 bases left in between. Germline V lookup: CDR1 MNHNS, CDR2 SASEGT. The CDR3 totals 14 residues.

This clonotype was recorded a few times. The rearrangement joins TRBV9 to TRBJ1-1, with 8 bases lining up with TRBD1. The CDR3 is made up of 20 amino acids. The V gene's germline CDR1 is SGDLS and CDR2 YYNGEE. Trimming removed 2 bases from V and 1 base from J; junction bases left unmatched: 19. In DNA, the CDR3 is TGTGCCAGCAGCGTTGAGTCTCCAGGGGGCCAAGTTGGTGAGAACACTGAAGCTTTCTTT. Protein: CASSVESPGGQVGENTEAFF.

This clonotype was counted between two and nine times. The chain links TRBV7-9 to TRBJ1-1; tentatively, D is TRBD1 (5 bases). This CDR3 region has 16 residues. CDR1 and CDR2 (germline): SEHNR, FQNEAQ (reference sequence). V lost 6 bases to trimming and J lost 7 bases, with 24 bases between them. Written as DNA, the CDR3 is TGTGCCAGCAGTCCCCCCCGGGGCAGCTCTACCGATGAAGCTTTCTTT. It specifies CASSPPRGSSTDEAFF.

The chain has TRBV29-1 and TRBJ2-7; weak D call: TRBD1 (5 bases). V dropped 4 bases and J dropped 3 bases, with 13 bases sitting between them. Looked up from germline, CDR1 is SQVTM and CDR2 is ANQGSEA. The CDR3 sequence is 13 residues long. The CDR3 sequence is CSVVGVDLYEQYF. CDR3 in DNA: TGCAGCGTTGTAGGGGTAGATCTCTACGAGCAGTACTTC.

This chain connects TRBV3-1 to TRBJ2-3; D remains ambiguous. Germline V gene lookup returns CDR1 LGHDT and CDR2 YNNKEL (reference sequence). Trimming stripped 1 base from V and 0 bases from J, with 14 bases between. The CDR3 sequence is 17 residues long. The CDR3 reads CASSQAPGTTSTDTQYF. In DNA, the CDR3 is TGTGCCAGCAGCCAAGCCCCTGGCACTACTAGCACAGATACGCAGTATTTT.

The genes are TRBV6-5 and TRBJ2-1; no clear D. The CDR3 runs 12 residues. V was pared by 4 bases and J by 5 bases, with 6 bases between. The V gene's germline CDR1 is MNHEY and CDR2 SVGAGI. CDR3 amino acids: CASSFGNNEQFF. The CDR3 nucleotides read TGTGCCAGCAGTTTTGGGAACAATGAGCAGTTCTTC.

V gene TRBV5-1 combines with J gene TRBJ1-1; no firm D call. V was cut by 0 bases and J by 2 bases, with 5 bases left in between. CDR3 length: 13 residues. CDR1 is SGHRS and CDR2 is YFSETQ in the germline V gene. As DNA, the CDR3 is TGCGCCAGCAGCTTGGACTCTAACACTGAAGCTTTCTTT. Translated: CASSLDSNTEAFF.

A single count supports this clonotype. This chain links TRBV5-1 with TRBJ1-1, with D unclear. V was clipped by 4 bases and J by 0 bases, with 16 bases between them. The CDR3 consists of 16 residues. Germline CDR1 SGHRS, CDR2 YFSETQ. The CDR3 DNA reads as TGCGCCAGCAGCGTCGAGGGAGTACAGATGAACACTGAAGCTTTCTTT. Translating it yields CASSVEGVQMNTEAFF. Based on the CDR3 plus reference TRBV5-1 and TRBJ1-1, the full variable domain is KAGVTQTPRYLIKTRGQQVTLSCSPISGHRSVSWYQQTPGQGLQFLFEYFSETQRNKGNFPGRFSGRQFSNSRSEMNVSTLELGDSALYLCASSVEGVQMNTEAFFGQGTRLTVV.

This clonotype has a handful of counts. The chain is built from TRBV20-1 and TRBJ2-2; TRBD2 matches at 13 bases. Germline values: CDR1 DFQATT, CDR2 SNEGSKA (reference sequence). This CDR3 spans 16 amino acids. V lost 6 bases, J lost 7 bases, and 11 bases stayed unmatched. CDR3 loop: CSADSGTSGNGGELFF. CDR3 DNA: TGCAGTGCCGACTCCGGGACTAGCGGGAACGGCGGGGAGCTGTTTTTT.

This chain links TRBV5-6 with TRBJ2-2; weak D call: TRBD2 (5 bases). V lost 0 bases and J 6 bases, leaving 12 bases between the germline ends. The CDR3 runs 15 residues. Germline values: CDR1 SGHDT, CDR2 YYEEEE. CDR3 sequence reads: CASSLGASFSGELFF. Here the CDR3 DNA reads TGTGCCAGCAGCTTGGGGGCTAGCTTCTCCGGGGAGCTGTTTTTT.

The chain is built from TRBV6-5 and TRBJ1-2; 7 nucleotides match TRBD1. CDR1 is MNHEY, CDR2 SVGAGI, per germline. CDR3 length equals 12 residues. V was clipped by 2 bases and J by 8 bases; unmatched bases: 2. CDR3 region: CASSYRGQGYTF. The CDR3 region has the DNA TGTGCCAGCAGTTACAGGGGGCAGGGCTACACCTTC.

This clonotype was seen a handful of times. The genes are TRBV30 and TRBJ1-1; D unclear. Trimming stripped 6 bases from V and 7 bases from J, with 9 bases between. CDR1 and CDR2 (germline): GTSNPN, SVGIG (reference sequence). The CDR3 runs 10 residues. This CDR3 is CACLQSEAFF. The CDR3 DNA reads TGTGCCTGCCTACAGAGTGAAGCTTTCTTT.

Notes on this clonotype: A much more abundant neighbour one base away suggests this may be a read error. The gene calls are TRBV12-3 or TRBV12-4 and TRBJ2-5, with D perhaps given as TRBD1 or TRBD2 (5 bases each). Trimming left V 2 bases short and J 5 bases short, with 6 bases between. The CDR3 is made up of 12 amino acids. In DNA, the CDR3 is TGTGCCAGCAGTTTATGGGGGGAGACCCAGTACTTC. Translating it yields CASSLWGETQYF.

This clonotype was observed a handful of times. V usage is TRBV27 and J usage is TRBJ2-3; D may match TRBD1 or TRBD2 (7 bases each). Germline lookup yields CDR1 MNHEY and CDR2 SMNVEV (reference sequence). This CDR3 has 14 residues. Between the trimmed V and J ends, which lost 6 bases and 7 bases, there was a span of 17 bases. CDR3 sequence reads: CASSPGGGGYTQYF. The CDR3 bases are TGTGCCAGCAGCCCAGGGGGGGGCGGGTATACGCAGTATTTT.

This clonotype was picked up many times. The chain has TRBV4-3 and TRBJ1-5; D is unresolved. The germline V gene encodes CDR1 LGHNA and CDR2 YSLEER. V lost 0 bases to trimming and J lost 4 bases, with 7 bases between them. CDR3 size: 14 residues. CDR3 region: CASSQDKGNQPQHF. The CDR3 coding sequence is TGCGCCAGCAGCCAAGATAAGGGAAATCAGCCCCAGCATTTT.

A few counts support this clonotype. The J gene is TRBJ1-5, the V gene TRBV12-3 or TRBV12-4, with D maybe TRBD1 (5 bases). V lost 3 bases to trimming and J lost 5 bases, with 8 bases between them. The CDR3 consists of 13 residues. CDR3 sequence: CASSLAGYQPQHF. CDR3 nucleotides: TGTGCCAGCAGTTTGGCAGGGTATCAGCCCCAGCATTTT.

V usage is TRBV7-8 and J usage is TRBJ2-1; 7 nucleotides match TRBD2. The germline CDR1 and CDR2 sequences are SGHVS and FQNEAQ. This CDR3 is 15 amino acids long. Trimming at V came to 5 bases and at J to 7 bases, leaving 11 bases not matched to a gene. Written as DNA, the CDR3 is TGTGCCAGCAGCCCCTTAGGCGGGAGTCGGAATGAGCAGTTCTTC. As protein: CASSPLGGSRNEQFF.

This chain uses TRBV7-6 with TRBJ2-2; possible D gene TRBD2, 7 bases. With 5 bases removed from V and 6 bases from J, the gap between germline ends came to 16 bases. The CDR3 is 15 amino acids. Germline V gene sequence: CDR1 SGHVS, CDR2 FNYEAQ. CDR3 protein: CASSPLGGASGELFF. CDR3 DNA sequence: TGTGCCAGCAGCCCCCTGGGGGGGGCCTCCGGGGAGCTGTTTTTT.

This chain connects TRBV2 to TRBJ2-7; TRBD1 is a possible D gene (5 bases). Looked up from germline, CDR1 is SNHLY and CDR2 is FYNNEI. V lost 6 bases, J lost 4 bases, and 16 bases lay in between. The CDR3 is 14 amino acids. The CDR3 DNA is TGTGCCAGCAGCGATCCTGACAGAGCATACGAGCAGTACTTC. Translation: CASSDPDRAYEQYF.

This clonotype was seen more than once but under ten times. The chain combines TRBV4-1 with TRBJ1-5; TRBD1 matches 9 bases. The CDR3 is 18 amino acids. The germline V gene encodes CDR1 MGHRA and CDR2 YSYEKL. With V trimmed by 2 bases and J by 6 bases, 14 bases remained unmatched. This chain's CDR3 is CASSQTGTGSVLSQPQHF. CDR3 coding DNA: TGCGCCAGCAGCCAAACCGGGACAGGGTCGGTTTTGAGTCAGCCCCAGCATTTT.

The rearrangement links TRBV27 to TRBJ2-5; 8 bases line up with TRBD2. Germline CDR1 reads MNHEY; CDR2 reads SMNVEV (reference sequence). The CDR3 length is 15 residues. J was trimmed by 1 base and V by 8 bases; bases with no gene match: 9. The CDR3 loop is CASRTISGTQETQYF. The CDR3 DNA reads TGTGCCAGCCGCACAATTAGCGGGACCCAAGAGACCCAGTACTTC.

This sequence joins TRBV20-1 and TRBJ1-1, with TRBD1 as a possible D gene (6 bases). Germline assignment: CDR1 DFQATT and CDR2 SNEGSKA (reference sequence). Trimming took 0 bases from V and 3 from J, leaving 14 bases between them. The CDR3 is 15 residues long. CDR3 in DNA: TGCAGTGCTAGAGATCAGGACAGAGTCGACACTGAAGCTTTCTTT. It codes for CSARDQDRVDTEAFF.

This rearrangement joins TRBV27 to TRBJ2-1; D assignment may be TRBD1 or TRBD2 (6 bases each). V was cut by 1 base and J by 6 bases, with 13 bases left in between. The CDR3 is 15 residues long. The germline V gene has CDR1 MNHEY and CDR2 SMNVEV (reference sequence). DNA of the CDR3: TGTGCCAGCAGTTTATACCCGGGGGCTGGCAATGAGCAGTTCTTC. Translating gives CASSLYPGAGNEQFF.